Presented here are 7 T cell receptor beta chains from one specimen sequenced in a study of shared clonotypes between healthy human individuals. Some clones are missing from TCRdb's copy, which holds only in-frame ones; the method was immunoSEQ multiplex PCR. The data show a few million clones, with more than 90% seen just once and about 0.13% held by the top ten. Sequencing used naive CD4+ T cells sorted from blood. Subset here: CD45RA+ positively selected. The receptors stem from a man between 18 and 29 years old in good health.

The CDR3 is CASTLGGAGGKLFF. The CDR3 DNA is TGTGCCAGCACCTTGGGAGGGGCTGGGGGAAAACTGTTTTTT. The V and J genes are TRBV27 and TRBJ1-4; D might be TRBD1 (5 bases). V lost 7 bases and J 10 bases, leaving 19 bases between the germline ends. The CDR3 is made up of 14 amino acids. The germline CDR1 and CDR2 sequences are MNHEY and SMNVEV (reference sequence).

The rearrangement joins TRBV7-8 to TRBJ1-2; weak D call: TRBD1 (6 bases). CDR3 size: 15 residues. The ends were cut back, 2 bases at V and 6 bases at J, with 16 bases in the middle. Per the germline V gene, CDR1 is SGHVS and CDR2 is FQNEAQ. In DNA, the CDR3 is TGTGCCAGCAGCTTAAAGGGAGGGAAGGGGGATGGCTACACCTTC. Protein: CASSLKGGKGDGYTF.

The rearrangement uses TRBV2 and TRBJ2-1, with TRBD1 identical over 8 bases. Looked up from germline, CDR1 is SNHLY and CDR2 is FYNNEI. Losses at the gene ends were 3 bases for V and 7 bases for J; bases not matched to a gene: 5. The CDR3 spans 14 residues. CDR3 bases: TGTGCCAGCAGTGAGGACAGGGCGTGGAATGAGCAGTTCTTC. Its protein is CASSEDRAWNEQFF.

V is TRBV7-9 and J is TRBJ2-7; 13 nucleotides agree with TRBD2. The CDR3 runs 16 residues. Losses at the gene ends were 5 bases for V and 1 base for J; bases not matched to a gene: 5. CDR1 SEHNR and CDR2 FQNEAQ come from the germline V gene (reference sequence). The chain's CDR3 is CASSQGLAGPSYEQYF. For the CDR3, the DNA is TGTGCCAGCAGCCAGGGACTAGCGGGGCCTTCCTACGAGCAGTACTTC.

The chain employs TRBV6-1 and TRBJ1-2; 7 bases agree with TRBD1. Germline CDR1 MNHNS, CDR2 SASEGT. The CDR3 contains 12 residues. J was trimmed by 7 bases and V by 8 bases; bases with no gene match: 7. The CDR3 DNA follows: TGTGCCAGCGGACAAGGGGGCAGTGGCTACACCTTC. Protein product: CASGQGGSGYTF.

This chain links TRBV5-1 with TRBJ2-7; TRBD1 matches 10 bases. Germline CDR1 is SGHRS and CDR2 is YFSETQ. The CDR3 is made up of 17 amino acids. V was clipped by 1 base and J by 2 bases; unmatched bases: 9. The CDR3, as DNA: TGCGCCAGCAGCTTGAAGAGGAGCGGACAGGGGGCCTACGAGCAGTACTTC. This codes for CASSLKRSGQGAYEQYF.

Concerning this clone itself: Other DNA sequences of this sample code for an identical CDR3. The V and J genes are TRBV10-3 and TRBJ1-2, with TRBD1 identical over 9 bases. The V and J ends lost 4 bases and 5 bases, in that order; junction bases with no gene match: 2. The CDR3 runs 13 residues. CDR1 and CDR2 from the germline V gene are ENHRY and SYGVKD. CDR3 amino acids: CAISVDRGYGYTF. The CDR3 DNA is TGTGCCATCAGTGTGGACAGGGGTTATGGCTACACCTTC.